Listed below are T cell receptor beta chains from one sample, sequenced in a study of human T cells and chemical hapten exposure. TCRdb reprocessed the RACE reads via MiXCR and lists one record per CDR3 protein. The sample has 62,000 or so distinct CDR3 sequences; around 9.9% are singletons. This specimen consisted of whole blood, obtained in connection with sensitization to the hapten diphenylcyclopropenone (DPC). These receptors were taken from a woman between 50 and 59 years old with alopecia areata. Some clones in this sample may be carry-over from other donors' samples. Each CDR3 is given with its conserved first and last residue. Fields, in order: J gene, V gene, clone size, D gene, CDR3 DNA, CDR3 protein. A D gene is named only where the DNA matches it firmly. Size is stated for part of the rows, as once, few or many counts, or as a class when the clone is expanded.

j_call: TRBJ1-2; v_call: TRBV19; clone_size: many; d_call: -; cdr3_nt: TGTGCCAGTAGACAGGGTGGAGACTATGGCTACACCTTC; cdr3_aa: CASRQGGDYGYTF
j_call: TRBJ1-5; v_call: TRBV5-1; clone_size: few; d_call: -; cdr3_nt: TGCGCCAGCAGCCCCGGTACGGGTCAGCCCCAGCATTTT; cdr3_aa: CASSPGTGQPQHF
j_call: TRBJ1-3; v_call: TRBV20-1; clone_size: many; d_call: TRBD1; cdr3_nt: TGCAGTGCTCCCGTCCGGGACAGCTCTGGAAACACCATATATTTT; cdr3_aa: CSAPVRDSSGNTIYF
j_call: TRBJ1-5; v_call: TRBV20-1; clone_size: many; d_call: -; cdr3_nt: TGCAGTGCCCTCCGGGGGGCGGGCAATCAGCCCCAGCATTTT; cdr3_aa: CSALRGAGNQPQHF
j_call: TRBJ1-5; v_call: TRBV20-1; clone_size: -; d_call: -; cdr3_nt: TGCAGTGCTACCAACACCCATGGGAGTCAGCCCCAGCATTTT; cdr3_aa: CSATNTHGSQPQHF
j_call: TRBJ1-2; v_call: TRBV2; clone_size: few; d_call: -; cdr3_nt: TGTGCCAGCACCCGGACCCCATACTACACCTTC; cdr3_aa: CASTRTPYYTF
j_call: TRBJ2-7; v_call: TRBV27; clone_size: many; d_call: TRBD2; cdr3_nt: TGTGCCAGCAATGTCCTCAGGCGAACCGGGACTAGCGGGACTCTCGAGCAGTACTTC; cdr3_aa: CASNVLRRTGTSGTLEQYF
j_call: TRBJ1-1; v_call: TRBV28; clone_size: -; d_call: -; cdr3_nt: TGTGCCACCGATACGACAGTCACTGAAGCTTTCTTT; cdr3_aa: CATDTTVTEAFF
j_call: TRBJ2-3; v_call: TRBV6-5; clone_size: many; d_call: -; cdr3_nt: TGTGCCAGCAGTTACGCGGCAGGGGCTAGCACAGATACGCAGTATTTT; cdr3_aa: CASSYAAGASTDTQYF
j_call: TRBJ1-4; v_call: TRBV19; clone_size: many; d_call: -; cdr3_nt: TGTGCCAGTAGTCCACGGACGGGACTGTTTTTT; cdr3_aa: CASSPRTGLFF
j_call: TRBJ2-4; v_call: TRBV28; clone_size: few; d_call: -; cdr3_nt: TGTGCCAGCAGAGAGGGTCTGAGGACGAACATTCAGTACTTC; cdr3_aa: CASREGLRTNIQYF
j_call: TRBJ1-6; v_call: TRBV28; clone_size: -; d_call: -; cdr3_nt: TGTGCCAGCGGGGCGAATTTAAATTCACCCCTCCACTTT; cdr3_aa: CASGANLNSPLHF
j_call: TRBJ2-1; v_call: TRBV7-2; clone_size: -; d_call: TRBD1; cdr3_nt: TGTGCCAGCAGCCGCCCGGGACAGGCCAGCAAGGAGCAGTTCTTC; cdr3_aa: CASSRPGQASKEQFF
j_call: TRBJ2-7; v_call: TRBV5-5; clone_size: -; d_call: -; cdr3_nt: TGTGCCAGCAGCCCGGCGGCGGTGAGTTACTACGAGCAGTACTTC; cdr3_aa: CASSPAAVSYYEQYF
j_call: TRBJ2-3; v_call: TRBV18; clone_size: few; d_call: TRBD2; cdr3_nt: TGTGCCAGCCGTCGGACTAGCGGGACGGGAGATACGCAGTATTTT; cdr3_aa: CASRRTSGTGDTQYF